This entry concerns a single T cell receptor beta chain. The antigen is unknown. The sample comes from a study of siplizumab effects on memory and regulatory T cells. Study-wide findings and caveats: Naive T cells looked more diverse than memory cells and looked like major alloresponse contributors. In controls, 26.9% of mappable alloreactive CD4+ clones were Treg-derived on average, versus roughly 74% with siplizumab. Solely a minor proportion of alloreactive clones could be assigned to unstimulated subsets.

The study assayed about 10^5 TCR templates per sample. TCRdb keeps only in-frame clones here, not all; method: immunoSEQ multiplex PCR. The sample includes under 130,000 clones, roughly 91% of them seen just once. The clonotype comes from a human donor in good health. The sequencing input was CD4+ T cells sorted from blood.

CDR3 sequence: CASSVVGGSTMGNEQFF. In DNA, the CDR3 is TGTGCCAGCAGCGTAGTAGGGGGCTCGACAATGGGCAATGAGCAGTTCTTC. The chain uses TRBV9 and TRBJ2-1; 7 positions match TRBD1. This CDR3 is built from 17 residues. V lost 0 bases to trimming and J lost 6 bases; unmatched junction nucleotides: 12. From germline, CDR1 is SGDLS and CDR2 YYNGEE.